This T cell receptor beta chain was sequenced in a study of T cells in Graves' hyperthyroidism and ophthalmopathy. About the research overall: Sampling of peripheral blood happened at initial diagnosis, prior to any treatment. Findings and caveats of the study: Blood shared most expanded thyroid clonotypes above 0.001.

The CDR3 is 15 amino acids. Looked up from germline, CDR1 is LNHDA and CDR2 is SQIVND (reference sequence). V was pared by 5 bases and J by 0 bases, with 10 bases between. This clonotype was observed a handful of times. Its cognate antigen is unknown. Thyroid ultrasound and orbital computed tomography, with clinical symptoms and serum thyroxine and TRAb, informed diagnoses. Using around 10 ml of fresh peripheral blood, PBMCs were prepared. Template material for amplifying TCR beta CDR3 regions consisted of RNA transcripts. The HTBI primer set was used in a first-round RT-PCR of the TCR CDR3. MiXCR, applied by TCRdb to the multiplex PCR reads, yields one record per CDR3 protein. This sample has roughly 650,000 distinct CDR3 sequences; approximately 15% occur once, and the top ten carry 2.5% to 4%.

The gene calls are TRBV19 and TRBJ1-4, with a tentative D call TRBD1 (6 bases). Sequencing was done on a sample of blood. The source of this sequence is a woman between 40 and 55 years old with Graves' ophthalmopathy. Here the CDR3 DNA reads TGTGCCAGTAGTGCCAACAGGGCAACTAATGAAAAACTGTTTTTT. Translated, it gives CASSANRATNEKLFF.